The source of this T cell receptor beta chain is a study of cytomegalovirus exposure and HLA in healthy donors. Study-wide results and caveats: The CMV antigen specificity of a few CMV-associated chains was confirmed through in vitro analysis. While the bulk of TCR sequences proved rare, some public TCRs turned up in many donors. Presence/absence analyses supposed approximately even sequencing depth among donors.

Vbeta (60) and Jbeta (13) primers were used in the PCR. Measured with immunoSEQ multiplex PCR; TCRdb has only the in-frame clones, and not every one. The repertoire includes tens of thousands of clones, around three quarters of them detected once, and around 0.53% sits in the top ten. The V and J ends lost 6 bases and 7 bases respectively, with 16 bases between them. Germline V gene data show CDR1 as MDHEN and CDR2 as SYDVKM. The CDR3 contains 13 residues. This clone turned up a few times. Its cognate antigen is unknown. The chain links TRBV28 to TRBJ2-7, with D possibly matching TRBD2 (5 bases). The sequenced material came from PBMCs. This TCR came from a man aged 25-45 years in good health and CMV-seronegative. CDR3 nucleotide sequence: TGTGCCAGCAGCTTTCCACTCTCGGGGGAGCAGTACGTC. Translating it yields CASSFPLSGEQYV.